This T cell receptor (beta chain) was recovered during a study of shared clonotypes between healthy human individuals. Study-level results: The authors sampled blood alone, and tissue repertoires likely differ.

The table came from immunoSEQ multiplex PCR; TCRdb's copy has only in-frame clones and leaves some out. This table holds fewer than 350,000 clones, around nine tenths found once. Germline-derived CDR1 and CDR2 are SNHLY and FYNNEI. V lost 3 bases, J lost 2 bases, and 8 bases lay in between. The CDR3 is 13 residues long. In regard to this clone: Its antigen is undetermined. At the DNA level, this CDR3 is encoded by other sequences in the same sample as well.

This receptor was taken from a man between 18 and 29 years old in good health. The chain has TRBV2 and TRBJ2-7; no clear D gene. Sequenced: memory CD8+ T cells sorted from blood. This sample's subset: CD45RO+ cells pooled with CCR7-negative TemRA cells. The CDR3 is CASSEGLAYEQYF. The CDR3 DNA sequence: TGTGCCAGCAGTGAGGGTCTCGCCTACGAGCAGTACTTC.